Presented here are 20 T cell receptor beta chains from one specimen sequenced in a study of blood T cell repertoires in COVID-19. Clones were read by immunoSEQ multiplex PCR, and TCRdb kept only the in-frame ones, dropping some. The profile covers 200,000 or so clones, with roughly four fifths appearing a single time and 6.5% to 8.5% taken by the ten largest. The source material was peripheral blood. The receptors here all came from a human donor with acute or convalescent COVID-19. The donor label of this sample is uncertain.

The chain employs TRBV5-4 and TRBJ1-2; D is perhaps TRBD1 (5 bases). Germline CDR1 and CDR2: SGHNT and YYREEE (reference sequence). The V and J ends lost 0 bases and 2 bases respectively, with 8 bases between them. The CDR3 spans 14 residues. This CDR3 is CASSLGQKNYGYTF. In nucleotides, the CDR3 is TGTGCCAGCAGCTTGGGACAGAAGAACTATGGCTACACCTTC.

The chain joins TRBV19 to TRBJ1-2, with a possible D match to TRBD1 (6 bases). The CDR3 has 15 amino acids. The ends were cut back, 5 bases at V and 2 bases at J, with 15 bases in the middle. Germline V CDR1 and CDR2: LNHDA, SQIVND (reference sequence). As DNA, the CDR3 is TGTGCCAGTAGTTTCACCGACAGGCCAAACTATGGCTACACCTTC. It is translated as CASSFTDRPNYGYTF. Full variable domain (rest looked up from reference TRBV19 and TRBJ1-2): DGGITQSPKYLFRKEGQNVTLSCEQNLNHDAMYWYRQDPGQGLRLIYYSQIVNDFQKGDIAEGYSVSREKKESFPLTVTSAQKNPTAFYLCASSFTDRPNYGYTFGSGTRLTVV.

This rearrangement joins TRBV7-2 to TRBJ2-1; 12 positions agree with TRBD2. Germline trimming cut 5 bases from V and 1 base from J; bases unmatched to any gene: 6. This CDR3 has 17 residues. Germline-derived CDR1 and CDR2 are SGHTA and FQGNSA. The CDR3 region is CASSPQLAGGSYNEQFF. DNA of the CDR3: TGTGCCAGCAGCCCCCAACTAGCGGGAGGTTCCTACAATGAGCAGTTCTTC.

Worth noting for this clone: One end of the junction is discordant with germline, which a read error may explain. The genes are TRBV7-9 and TRBJ2-1; 12 bases are shared with TRBD1. The CDR3 covers 16 residues. CDR1 is SEHNR, CDR2 FQNEAQ, per germline (reference sequence). Here the CDR3 reads CASSLAGTGGYDEQFF. CDR3 bases: TGTGCCAGCAGCTTAGCGGGGACAGGGGGCTACGATGAGCAGTTCTTC.

The chain joins TRBV29-1 to TRBJ2-3; 14 bases align to TRBD2. Trimming at V came to 6 bases and at J to 2 bases, leaving 4 bases not matched to a gene. Germline loops: CDR1 SQVTM, CDR2 ANQGSEA. The CDR3 is 15 residues long. The CDR3 DNA reads as TGCAGCGTCGGACTAGCGGGAGGACCCACAGATACGCAGTATTTT. Protein sequence: CSVGLAGGPTDTQYF.

Only one count was recorded for this clone. The chain carries TRBV10-3 and TRBJ2-1; 9 bases are a match to TRBD2. J was trimmed by 8 bases and V by 8 bases; bases with no gene match: 13. Looked up from germline, CDR1 is ENHRY and CDR2 is SYGVKD. The CDR3 has 15 residues. The CDR3 loop reads CAIGPPLAGADEQFF. The CDR3 DNA reads as TGTGCCATCGGCCCCCCCTTAGCGGGAGCTGATGAGCAGTTCTTC.

The CDR3 reads CASSSDGGAPLHF. DNA of the CDR3: TGTGCCAGCAGTTCGGACGGAGGCGCGCCCCTCCACTTT. This chain joins TRBV12-3 or TRBV12-4 and TRBJ1-6; D not certain. The CDR3 runs 13 residues. The V and J ends lost 4 bases and 13 bases respectively, with 14 bases between them.

The chain is built from TRBV5-1 and TRBJ1-5; D perhaps matches TRBD1 (6 bases). The CDR3 is made up of 15 amino acids. V was trimmed by 9 bases and J by 2 bases, leaving 18 bases between them. CDR1 and CDR2 from the germline V gene are SGHRS and YFSETQ. The CDR3 DNA reads TGCGCCAATTCCCCGAAGGGGGAAGGCAATCAGCCCCAGCATTTT. This sequence encodes CANSPKGEGNQPQHF.

This clone was recorded only once. The V gene is TRBV2, the J gene TRBJ1-1; 7 bases agree with TRBD1. V was clipped by 3 bases and J by 8 bases; unmatched bases: 3. CDR1 and CDR2 (germline): SNHLY, FYNNEI. The CDR3 has 12 residues. The CDR3 DNA reads as TGTGCCAGCAGTGACCGGGACAGAGAAGCTTTCTTT. Translating it yields CASSDRDREAFF.

The chain has TRBV18 and TRBJ2-2; no firm D call. Trimming removed 2 bases at V and 6 bases at J, with 7 bases between. From germline, CDR1 is KGHSH and CDR2 LQKENI. The CDR3 loop spans 13 amino acids. The chain's CDR3 is CASSPVYPGELFF. In DNA form, the CDR3 reads TGTGCCAGCTCACCAGTTTATCCCGGGGAGCTGTTTTTT.

V gene TRBV30 combines with J gene TRBJ1-1; D might be TRBD1 (5 bases). The CDR3 totals 15 residues. CDR1 is GTSNPN, CDR2 SVGIG, per germline (reference sequence). Deletions cut 0 bases from V and 2 bases from J, with 13 bases between. The CDR3 coding sequence is TGTGCCTGGAGTGTGCGGGGGGGGATAAACACTGAAGCTTTCTTT. Translated, it gives CAWSVRGGINTEAFF.

To note about this clone: The junction differs from germline at one of its ends, possibly a read error. The V and J genes are TRBV6-1 and TRBJ1-5; TRBD1 matches at 8 bases. The CDR3 loop spans 17 amino acids. Germline lookup yields CDR1 MNHNS and CDR2 SASEGT. The CDR3 is CASSEPFDRGGKQPQHF. In DNA form, the CDR3 reads TGTGCCAGCAGTGAGCCGTTCGACAGGGGAGGCAAGCAGCCCCAGCATTTT.

The rearrangement uses TRBV7-9 and TRBJ2-7; D is uncertain. CDR1 and CDR2 (germline): SEHNR, FQNEAQ (reference sequence). The V and J ends lost 5 bases and 0 bases respectively, with 5 bases between them. This CDR3 region has 12 residues. CDR3 in DNA: TGTGCCAGCAGCATCGTCTCCTACGAGCAGTACTTC. This gives the protein CASSIVSYEQYF.

The chain is built from TRBV19 and TRBJ2-5; D may be TRBD2 (6 bases). This CDR3 is built from 15 residues. Germline V CDR1 and CDR2: LNHDA, SQIVND (reference sequence). Trimming took 6 bases from V and 5 from J, leaving 19 bases between them. CDR3 residues: CASRDGSLARETQYF. CDR3 sequence (DNA): TGTGCCAGTAGGGACGGGAGTCTAGCGAGGGAGACCCAGTACTTC.

V usage is TRBV5-1 and J usage is TRBJ1-4; D remains unclear. Germline CDR1 reads SGHRS; CDR2 reads YFSETQ. This CDR3 is 14 amino acids long. Trimming stripped 1 base from V and 4 bases from J, with 8 bases between. The CDR3 region has the DNA TGCGCCAGCAGCTTGATGGGAGTTAATGAAAAACTGTTTTTT. It encodes CASSLMGVNEKLFF.

The chain carries TRBV6-4 and TRBJ2-3; tentatively, D is TRBD1 (6 bases). The CDR3 totals 15 residues. V gave up 6 bases and J gave up 2 bases, with 15 bases separating them. The V gene's germline CDR1 is MRHNA and CDR2 SNTAGT. CDR3 amino acids: CASSPEDSPTDTQYF. CDR3 bases: TGTGCCAGCAGCCCGGAGGACAGCCCCACAGATACGCAGTATTTT.

This clone was seen a few times. This chain joins TRBV10-1 and TRBJ2-7, with TRBD1 matching 7 bases. Unmatched junction bases numbered 5, after V lost 8 bases and J lost 1 base. Germline CDR1 reads WNHNN; CDR2 reads SYGVQD (reference sequence). The CDR3 covers 13 residues. CDR3 coding DNA: TGCGCCAGCCGACAGGGTTGGTCCTACGAGCAGTACTTC. This gives the protein CASRQGWSYEQYF.

This chain links TRBV5-4 with TRBJ1-1; D possibly corresponds to TRBD1 (6 bases). Germline CDR1 reads SGHNT; CDR2 reads YYREEE (reference sequence). V was shortened by 4 bases and J by 0 bases, with 10 bases between the two germline ends. The CDR3 has 14 amino acids. The DNA of the CDR3 is TGTGCCAGCAGCACCGGACAGATGAACACTGAAGCTTTCTTT. It yields the protein CASSTGQMNTEAFF.

The J gene is TRBJ2-3, the V gene TRBV6-4, with D hard to call. The germline CDR1 and CDR2 sequences are MRHNA and SNTAGT. The CDR3 totals 13 residues. Trimming shortened V by 0 bases and J by 8 bases, and 9 bases separated the two germline ends. The CDR3 region is CASSDSTFGTQYF. The CDR3 nucleotides are TGTGCCAGCAGTGACTCGACTTTCGGTACGCAGTATTTT.

This chain connects TRBV30 to TRBJ2-5, with 9 bases aligning to TRBD2. The CDR3 totals 13 residues. The V gene end was trimmed by 3 bases and the J gene end by 8 bases; junction bases not matched to a gene: 7. Germline assignment: CDR1 GTSNPN and CDR2 SVGIG (reference sequence). The CDR3 here is CAWRVSGGGTQYF. The DNA for the CDR3 is TGTGCCTGGAGAGTTAGCGGGGGTGGCACCCAGTACTTC.